The source of this TCR beta chain is a study of cytomegalovirus exposure and HLA in healthy donors (dated by TCRdb to 2016 to 2017). Some background on the complete study: According to an earlier analysis of 587 of the donors, about 179 million T cells yielded 95 million to 140 million unique TCR beta sequences and 276 Gb of sequence data. An early release covering more than 500 HLA-typed donors comprised 250 to 350 gigabases of sequencing data and 65 million to 100 million unique TCR sequences. Among the approximately 400 genotyped donors, more than 70% belonged to the genetic ancestry cluster associated with self-reported Caucasian donors. The study aimed to test whether signatures of past pathogen exposure could be identified by cataloging public T cell receptors. Using immunosequencing, the study profiled T cell repertoires from about 620 subjects and related those repertoires to cytomegalovirus serostatus. Besides the first cohort of around 670 subjects, a separate validation cohort made up of about 120 different subjects was used. The study combined high-throughput TCR immunosequencing, statistical association of individual TCRs with disease status, and machine learning to predict cytomegalovirus infection status. A later analysis re-analyzed previously published TCR beta repertoires from roughly 690 donors and added high-resolution HLA genotyping to study TCR occurrence patterns. Rather than using new phenotypic data, the later analysis identified candidate immune exposures from TCR beta sequences and from how often those sequences occurred across donors. To decide whether each TCR beta V gene segment behaved as functional or pseudogenic, an earlier analysis of approximately 600 of the donors relied on high-throughput TCR beta sequencing. Donor age, sex, ethnicity and CMV serostatus were compiled together with the repertoire data. A later genetic analysis took genome-wide SNP genotypes for about 55% of the roughly 670 donors and used that subset as a discovery cohort. Every discovery cohort repertoire had been produced on one sequencing platform. Class I and class II HLA loci were covered by the typing at four-digit resolution. The number of donors typed differed by locus, with about 629-630 for A, B, C, DRB1 and DQB1, approximately 500 for DQA1, 600 to 610 for DPA1, and roughly 450 for DPB1. A handful of DR-DQ haplotypes were handled as single units for association and clustering because linkage in the cohort was strong. On average, roughly 240,000 unique TCR beta nucleotide sequences were sequenced per donor among 300 to 500 genotyped donors of the cohort, with roughly 18% of those sequences being non-productive.

In total, over 600 healthy bone marrow donors made up the cohort. At the time of sampling, all cohort members were nominally healthy, though unrecorded immune exposures were likely present. The donor tested CMV seropositive, placing the donor among the 290 or so seropositive members of the cohort. A peripheral blood sample was provided by each donor, and peripheral blood mononuclear cells were used for TCR beta sequencing. The Qiagen DNeasy Blood Extraction Kit was used to extract genomic DNA from the blood cell samples. Details on this clone: The clone's antigen remains unknown. The record has no base qualities; no much larger clone is one base away.

Library preparation used the immunoSEQ multiplex PCR assay. For the multiplex PCR, a mixture combining 60 forward primers for TCR Vbeta segments and 13 reverse primers for TCR Jbeta segments was used. The CDR3 region of rearranged TCR beta genes was amplified from genomic DNA by a multiplex PCR assay. Amplified TCR beta libraries were sequenced as 87-base-pair reads on the Illumina HiSeq System. The published analysis was carried out like this. A later analysis counted approximately 76 million unique TCR beta chains across the 670 or so repertoires, and about 10 million of these chains were shared by at least two donors. To remove PCR and sequencing errors, raw reads were error-corrected and collapsed into unique sequences using a nearest-neighbor algorithm that merged closely related sequences. Alignment of CDR3 sequences to IMGT reference sequences was used to assign V, D and J gene segments. For a sequence to be retained, a match of at least six nucleotides was required to both a V gene segment and a J gene segment. A rearrangement counted as productive if the CDR3 had no stop codons and remained in frame with V and J, and every other rearrangement counted as non-productive. Following IMGT convention, CDR3 was defined as the stretch from the second conserved V-encoded cysteine up to the conserved J-encoded phenylalanine. Sequences without an unambiguous match to a single V gene segment were excluded from the earlier analysis of a few hundred of the donors. In an earlier analysis of around 590 of the donors, a V segment was called functional when productive rearrangements were above 56.7%, and segregating when the standard deviation between donors exceeded 5%. A statistical classification framework was developed to diagnose cytomegalovirus status using the catalog of TCR beta chain sequences. V and J gene assignment, in a later analysis, came from comparing TCR nucleotide sequences with IMGT/GENE-DB human TR gene sequences. The TCRdist pipeline was used in a later analysis to assign CDR3 sequences and most-parsimonious VDJ recombination scenarios. In a later analysis, each TCR beta chain was defined by its CDR3 amino acid sequence together with its V-gene family, and reads without a unique V-gene family were excluded. As a way to deal with suspected cross-contamination and a sequencing artifact, a later analysis dropped roughly 600 nucleotide sequences that were highly shared and had low generation probability. In a later analysis, a clonal expansion index was calculated for each public chain from normalized within-repertoire ranks of inferred template counts. A later analysis computed generation probabilities with a VDJ recombination model fitted to out-of-frame rearrangements, and checked the results against IGoR. Hypergeometric tests were used in a later analysis to score TCR-TCR, TCR-HLA and TCR-CMV co-occurrence, with a repertoire-size bias correction applied to the TCR pairs. In a later analysis, false discovery rates were estimated by permuting HLA or CMV assignments 20 times. In a later analysis, co-occurring TCRs were grouped using DBSCAN, and TCRdist sequence similarity was added for clustering within HLA-allele-positive subsets. For co-occurrence clustering, repertoires with fewer than 30,000 or more than 120,000 public chains were excluded, along with roughly 5 repertoires with anomalous nucleotide sharing. The clones in this table, taken by TCRdb from immuneACCESS, are in-frame only. Not every clone is retained; where verified, under half of the shortfall comes from an unresolved V gene, and the cause of the rest is unknown. For V, J and clone size, that table is used; D and trimming come from the DNA. The sample profile shows over 130,000 clones; about 80% of them were found once. The top ten hold about 1.5% of the sample.

Overall study outcomes, separate from this receptor: Most TCR sequences were observed very rarely across donors, whereas some public TCRs were present in many individuals. A later analysis found that most CMV-associated TCR beta chains appeared HLA-restricted, with HLA associations seemingly driven largely by CMV exposure. Linkage disequilibrium might explain the correlated functional status among segregating V segments, but an unknown experimental factor could not be ruled out. Because some donors lacked HLA typing at each locus, the association tests relied only on the typed subset. A later analysis found that TCR association rates varied across HLA loci, with DRB1 alleles showing the most associated TCRs and HLA-C alleles the fewest. Several of the top co-occurrence clusters appeared to be linked to parvovirus B19, influenza, CMV and Epstein-Barr virus, according to a later analysis. An association between a missense DCLRE1C variant and V-gene and J-gene trimming of TCR beta chains was found in a later genetic analysis and replicated in an independent cohort. Three of the identified cytomegalovirus-associated TCR beta chains were confirmed in vitro to be specific for cytomegalovirus antigens. When HLA alleles, especially DR and DQ, strongly co-occurred, attributing TCR associations to individual alleles was difficult. The earlier analysis of approximately 540 of the donors excluded 15 to 20 rarely observed V segments, including chromosome 9 orphons, because counts were too low. The sequencing pipeline was judged likely to have produced a cluster of highly shared sequence variants as a technical artifact. According to a later genetic analysis, donors in an Asian-associated ancestry cluster had fewer N-insertions in productive TCRs than the approximately 690-donor mean. In a later analysis, HLA-associated TCR beta chains were found to be more clonally expanded and to have lower generation probabilities than equally common non-associated chains. Some IMGT-functional V segments, including TRBV6-2 and TRBV6-3, could not be distinguished by the 87-base-pair reads and were therefore excluded. A later analysis associated 16,951 TCR beta sequences with specific HLA alleles at a false discovery rate of 0.05. An earlier analysis of 587 of the donors showed that most TCR beta V segments appeared in productive rearrangements either about 90% or about 30% of the time, which broadly matched IMGT annotations. According to the authors, the approach could potentially be generalized to other disease states and immunological phenotypes. In both the original and validation cohorts, the classifier was reported to diagnose cytomegalovirus status with high specificity and sensitivity. The study gave a list of some 150 TCR beta chains associated with cytomegalovirus. A further reported finding was that TCR beta sequences accurately predicted the HLA-A and HLA-B alleles for most subjects in the first cohort. The only immune exposure information available for the cohort was CMV serostatus. The presence/absence analyses assumed that sequencing depth was roughly uniform across donors, and that assumption may not be true. This cohort had only TCR beta chains sequenced, and the lack of alpha or paired-chain data limited which features could be detected.

The CDR3 covers 14 residues, taking in both the cysteine and the phenylalanine. The DNA shown is the 42-base CDR3, in frame from base 1. The CDR1 and CDR2 encoded by the germline V gene are KGHSH and LQKENI. After removal of 4 bases from V and 4 bases from J, the junction retains 7 bases not matched to a gene. The sequence links TRBV18 to TRBJ2-7, with 7 junctional bases fitting TRBD1. Sequencing used PBMCs. This TCR was recovered from a man aged 25-45 years in good health and CMV-seropositive. The DNA sequence follows: TGTGCCAGCTCACATGAGGGGGCTCTGTACGAGCAGTACTTC. Its protein is CASSHEGALYEQYF.